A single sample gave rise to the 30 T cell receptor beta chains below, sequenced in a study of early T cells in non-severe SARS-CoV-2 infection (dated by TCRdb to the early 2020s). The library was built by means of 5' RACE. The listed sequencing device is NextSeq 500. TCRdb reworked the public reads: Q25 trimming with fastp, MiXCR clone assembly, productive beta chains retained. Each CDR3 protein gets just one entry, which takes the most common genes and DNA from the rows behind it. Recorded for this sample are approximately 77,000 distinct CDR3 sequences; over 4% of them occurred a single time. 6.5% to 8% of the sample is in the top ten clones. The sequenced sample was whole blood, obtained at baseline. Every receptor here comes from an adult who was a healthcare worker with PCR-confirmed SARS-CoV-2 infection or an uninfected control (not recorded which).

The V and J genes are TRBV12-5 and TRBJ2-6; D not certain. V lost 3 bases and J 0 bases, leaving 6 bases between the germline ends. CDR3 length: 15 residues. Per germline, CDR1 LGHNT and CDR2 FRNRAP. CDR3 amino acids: CASGFWGSGANVLTF. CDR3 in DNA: TGTGCTAGTGGTTTCTGGGGCTCTGGGGCCAACGTCCTGACTTTC.

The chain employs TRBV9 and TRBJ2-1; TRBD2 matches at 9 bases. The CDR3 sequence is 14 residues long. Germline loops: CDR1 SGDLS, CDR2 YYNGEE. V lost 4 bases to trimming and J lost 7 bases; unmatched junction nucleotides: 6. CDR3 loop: CASSPWTSANEQFF. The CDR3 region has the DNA TGTGCCAGCAGCCCCTGGACTAGCGCAAATGAGCAGTTCTTC. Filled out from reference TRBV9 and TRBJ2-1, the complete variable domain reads DSGVTQTPKHLITATGQRVTLRCSPRSGDLSVYWYQQSLDQGLQFLIQYYNGEERAKGNILERFSAQQFPDLHSELNLSSLELGDSALYFCASSPWTSANEQFFGPGTRLTVL.

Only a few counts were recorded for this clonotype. In DNA, the CDR3 is TGCAGCATCCCGACAGGGGTTACGAACACTGAAGCTTTCTTT. This translates into CSIPTGVTNTEAFF. V is TRBV29-1 and J is TRBJ1-1; 8 nucleotides match TRBD1. CDR1 SQVTM and CDR2 ANQGSEA come from the germline V gene. The CDR3 has 14 residues. V trimming: 8 bases; J trimming: 1 base; junction bases outside the gene matches: 9.

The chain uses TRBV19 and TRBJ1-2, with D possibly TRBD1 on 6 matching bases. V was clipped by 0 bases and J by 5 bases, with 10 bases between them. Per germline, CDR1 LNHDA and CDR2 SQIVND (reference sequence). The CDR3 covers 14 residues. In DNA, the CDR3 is TGTGCCAGTAGTATAGATACGGGACAATATGGCTACACCTTC. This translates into CASSIDTGQYGYTF.

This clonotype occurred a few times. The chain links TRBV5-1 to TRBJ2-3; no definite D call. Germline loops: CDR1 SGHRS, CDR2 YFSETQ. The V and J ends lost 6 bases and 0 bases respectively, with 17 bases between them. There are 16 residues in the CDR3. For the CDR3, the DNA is TGCGCCAGCACACCCGGTTTGGTGGGAAGCACAGATACGCAGTATTTT. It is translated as CASTPGLVGSTDTQYF.

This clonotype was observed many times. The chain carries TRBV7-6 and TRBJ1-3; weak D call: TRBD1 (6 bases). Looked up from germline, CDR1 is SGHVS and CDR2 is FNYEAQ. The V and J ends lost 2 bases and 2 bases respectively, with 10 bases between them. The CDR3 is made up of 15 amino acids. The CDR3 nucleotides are TGTGCCAGCAGCTTATGGGGGGCGCCTGGAAACACCATATATTTT. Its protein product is CASSLWGAPGNTIYF.

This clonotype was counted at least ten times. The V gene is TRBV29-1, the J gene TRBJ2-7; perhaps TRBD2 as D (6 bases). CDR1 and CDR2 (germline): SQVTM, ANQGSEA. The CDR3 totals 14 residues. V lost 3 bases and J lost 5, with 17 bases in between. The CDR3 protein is CSVDSASERHEQYF. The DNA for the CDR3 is TGCAGCGTTGATTCGGCTAGCGAGAGACACGAGCAGTACTTC.

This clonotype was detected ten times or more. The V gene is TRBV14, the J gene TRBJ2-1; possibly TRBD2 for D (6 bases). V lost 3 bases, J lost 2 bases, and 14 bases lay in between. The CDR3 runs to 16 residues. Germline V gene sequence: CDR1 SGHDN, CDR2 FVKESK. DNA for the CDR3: TGTGCCAGCAGCCACAACGGGAGAAGACCCTACAATGAGCAGTTCTTC. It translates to CASSHNGRRPYNEQFF.

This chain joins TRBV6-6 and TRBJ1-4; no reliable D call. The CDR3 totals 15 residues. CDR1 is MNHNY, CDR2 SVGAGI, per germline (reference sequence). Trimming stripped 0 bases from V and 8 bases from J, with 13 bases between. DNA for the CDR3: TGTGCCAGCAGTTACTCGGAGGGTAGACCGGAAAAACTGTTTTTT. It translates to CASSYSEGRPEKLFF.

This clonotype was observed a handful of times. CDR3 nucleotides: TGTGCCAGCAGTTCTAGGAGTAATAATTCACCCCTCCACTTT. Protein sequence: CASSSRSNNSPLHF. The rearrangement uses TRBV27 and TRBJ1-6, with unresolved D. The CDR3 loop spans 14 amino acids. Germline V CDR1 and CDR2: MNHEY, SMNVEV (reference sequence). The ends were cut back, 4 bases at V and 5 bases at J, with 9 bases in the middle.

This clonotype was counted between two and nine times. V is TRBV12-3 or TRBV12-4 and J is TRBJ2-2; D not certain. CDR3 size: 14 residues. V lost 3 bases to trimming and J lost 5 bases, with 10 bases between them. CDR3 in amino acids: CASSFSPPTGELFF. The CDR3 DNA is TGTGCCAGCAGTTTCAGCCCGCCGACCGGGGAGCTGTTTTTT.

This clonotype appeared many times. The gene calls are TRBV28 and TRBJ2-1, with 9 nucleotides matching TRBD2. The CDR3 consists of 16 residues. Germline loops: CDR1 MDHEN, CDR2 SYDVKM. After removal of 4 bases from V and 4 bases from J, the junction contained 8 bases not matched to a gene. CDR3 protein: CASSSLTSGAYNEQFF. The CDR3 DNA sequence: TGTGCCAGCAGTTCCCTGACTAGCGGAGCTTACAATGAGCAGTTCTTC.

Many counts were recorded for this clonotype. The CDR3 loop is CASSFAGSYEQYF. The CDR3 DNA follows: TGTGCCAGCAGCTTCGCCGGGTCCTACGAGCAGTACTTC. The rearrangement uses TRBV7-6 and TRBJ2-7; no firm D call. CDR1 is SGHVS and CDR2 is FNYEAQ in the germline V gene. CDR3 length equals 13 residues. Trimming cost V 3 bases and J 1 base, with 7 bases left between them.

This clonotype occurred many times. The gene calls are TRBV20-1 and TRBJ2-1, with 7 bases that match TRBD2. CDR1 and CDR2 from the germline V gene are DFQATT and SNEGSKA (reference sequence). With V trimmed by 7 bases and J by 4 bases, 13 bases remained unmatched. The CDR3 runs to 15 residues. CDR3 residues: CSVGGVSQAYNEQFF. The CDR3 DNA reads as TGCAGTGTGGGGGGGGTCTCGCAGGCGTACAATGAGCAGTTCTTC.

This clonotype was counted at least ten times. CDR3 loop: CASSFQDRGLYTGELFF. CDR3 nucleotides: TGTGCCAGCAGCTTCCAGGACAGGGGGCTATACACCGGGGAGCTGTTTTTT. The chain combines TRBV11-2 with TRBJ2-2; 11 nucleotides line up with TRBD1. Trimming removed 3 bases from V and 3 bases from J; junction bases left unmatched: 6. From germline, CDR1 is SGHAT and CDR2 FQNNGV. The CDR3 length is 17 residues.

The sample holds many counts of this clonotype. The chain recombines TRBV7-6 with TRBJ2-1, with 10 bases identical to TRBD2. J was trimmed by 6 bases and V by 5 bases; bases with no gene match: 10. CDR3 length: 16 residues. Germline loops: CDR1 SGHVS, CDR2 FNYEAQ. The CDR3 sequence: CASSEKLAGASNEQFF. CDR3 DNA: TGTGCCAGCAGCGAGAAGCTAGCGGGAGCTAGCAATGAGCAGTTCTTC.

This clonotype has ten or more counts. The DNA for the CDR3 is TGTGCCAGCAGTTTCCTAGCGGGACTGGAGACCCAGTACTTC. Protein: CASSFLAGLETQYF. The rearrangement links TRBV28 to TRBJ2-5; 9 bases fit TRBD2. V was pared by 3 bases and J by 5 bases, with 4 bases of the junction left unmatched. The CDR3 loop spans 14 amino acids. From germline, CDR1 is MDHEN and CDR2 SYDVKM.

CDR3: CASSYSSRTQSNQPQHF. CDR3 bases: TGTGCCAGCAGTTACTCGAGCCGGACTCAAAGCAATCAGCCCCAGCATTTT. The chain couples TRBV6-5 to TRBJ1-5; D is unresolved. With 0 bases removed from V and 1 base from J, the gap between germline ends came to 13 bases. Germline CDR1 MNHEY, CDR2 SVGAGI. The CDR3 runs 17 residues.

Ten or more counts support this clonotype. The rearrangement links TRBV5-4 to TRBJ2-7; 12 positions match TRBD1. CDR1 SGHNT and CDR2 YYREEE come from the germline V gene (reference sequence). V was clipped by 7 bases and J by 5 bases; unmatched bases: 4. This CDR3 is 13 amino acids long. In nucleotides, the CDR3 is TGTGCCAGCTCGGGACAGGGGGCCCACGAGCAGTACTTC. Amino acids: CASSGQGAHEQYF.

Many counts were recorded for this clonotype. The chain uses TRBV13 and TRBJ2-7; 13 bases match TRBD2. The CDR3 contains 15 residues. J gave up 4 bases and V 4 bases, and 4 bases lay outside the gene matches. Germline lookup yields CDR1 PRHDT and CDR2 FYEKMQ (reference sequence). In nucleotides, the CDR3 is TGTGCCAGCAGCTCCGGGACTAGCGGGACGTACGAGCAGTACTTC. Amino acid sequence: CASSSGTSGTYEQYF.

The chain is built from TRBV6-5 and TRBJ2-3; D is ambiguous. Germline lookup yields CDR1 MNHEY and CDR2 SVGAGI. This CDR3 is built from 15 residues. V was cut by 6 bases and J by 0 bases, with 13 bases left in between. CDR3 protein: CASRPAGPSTDTQYF. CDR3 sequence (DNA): TGTGCCAGCAGGCCCGCCGGGCCAAGCACAGATACGCAGTATTTT.

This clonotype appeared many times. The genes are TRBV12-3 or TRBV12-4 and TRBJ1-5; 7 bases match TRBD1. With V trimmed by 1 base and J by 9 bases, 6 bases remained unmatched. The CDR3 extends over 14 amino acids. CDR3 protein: CASSLGAGGGPQHF. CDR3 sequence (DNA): TGTGCCAGCAGTTTAGGGGCAGGGGGAGGGCCCCAGCATTTT.

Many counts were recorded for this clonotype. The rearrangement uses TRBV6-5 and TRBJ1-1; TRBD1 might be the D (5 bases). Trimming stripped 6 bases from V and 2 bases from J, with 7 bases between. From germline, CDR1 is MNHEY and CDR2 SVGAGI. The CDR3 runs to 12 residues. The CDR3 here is CASRRGNTEAFF. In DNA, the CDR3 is TGTGCCAGCAGAAGGGGAAACACTGAAGCTTTCTTT.

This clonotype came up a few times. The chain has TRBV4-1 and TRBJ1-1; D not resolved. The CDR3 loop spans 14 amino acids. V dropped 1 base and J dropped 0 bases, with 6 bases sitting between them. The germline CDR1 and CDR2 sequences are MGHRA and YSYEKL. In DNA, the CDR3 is TGCGCCAGCAGCCAAGTCAGCCTGAACACTGAAGCTTTCTTT. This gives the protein CASSQVSLNTEAFF.

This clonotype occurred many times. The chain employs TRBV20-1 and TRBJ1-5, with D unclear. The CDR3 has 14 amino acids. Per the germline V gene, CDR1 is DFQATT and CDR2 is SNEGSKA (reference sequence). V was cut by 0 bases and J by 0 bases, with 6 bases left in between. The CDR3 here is CSARDPNSNQPQHF. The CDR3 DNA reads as TGCAGTGCTAGAGACCCAAATAGCAATCAGCCCCAGCATTTT.

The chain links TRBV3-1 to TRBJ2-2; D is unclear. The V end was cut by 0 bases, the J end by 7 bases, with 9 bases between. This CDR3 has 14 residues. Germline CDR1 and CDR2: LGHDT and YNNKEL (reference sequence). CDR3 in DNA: TGTGCCAGCAGCCAAGAACCCCGCGACGGGGAGCTGTTTTTT. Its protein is CASSQEPRDGELFF.

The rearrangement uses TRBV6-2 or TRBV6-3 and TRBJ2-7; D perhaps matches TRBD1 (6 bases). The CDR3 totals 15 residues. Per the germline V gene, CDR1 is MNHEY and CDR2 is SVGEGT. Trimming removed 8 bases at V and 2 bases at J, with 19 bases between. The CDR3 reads CASSRDMDKTYEQYF. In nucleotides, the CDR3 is TGTGCCAGCTCTAGGGACATGGATAAGACCTACGAGCAGTACTTC.

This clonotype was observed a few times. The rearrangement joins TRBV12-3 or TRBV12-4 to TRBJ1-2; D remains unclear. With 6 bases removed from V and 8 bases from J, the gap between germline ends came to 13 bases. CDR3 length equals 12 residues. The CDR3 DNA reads TGTGCCAGCAGCATCCCGCTCGGGGGCTACACCTTC. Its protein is CASSIPLGGYTF.

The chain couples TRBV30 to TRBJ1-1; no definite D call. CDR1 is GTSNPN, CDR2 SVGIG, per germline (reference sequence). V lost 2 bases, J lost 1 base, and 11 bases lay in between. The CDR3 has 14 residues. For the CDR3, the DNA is TGTGCCTGGAGTCCCAACCTGGGGAACACTGAAGCTTTCTTT. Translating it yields CAWSPNLGNTEAFF. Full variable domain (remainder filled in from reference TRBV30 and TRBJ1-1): SQTIHQWPATLVQPVGSPLSLECTVEGTSNPNLYWYRQAAGRGLQLLFYSVGIGQISSEVPQNLSASRPQDRQFILSSKKLLLSDSGFYLCAWSPNLGNTEAFFGQGTRLTVV.

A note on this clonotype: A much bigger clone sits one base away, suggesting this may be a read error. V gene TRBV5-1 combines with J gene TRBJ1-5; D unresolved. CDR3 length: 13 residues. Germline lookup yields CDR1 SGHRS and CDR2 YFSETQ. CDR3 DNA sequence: TGCACCAGCAGCTTGGAGGGTGGCCAGCCCCAGCATTTT. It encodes CTSSLEGGQPQHF.